This T cell receptor (beta chain) was obtained from a study of control samples from healthy donors and cancer patients. The V end lost 1 base, the J end lost 6 bases, and 13 bases lay between the germline ends. Germline V CDR1 and CDR2: MGHRA, YSYEKL. This CDR3 contains 15 residues. The repertoire was sequenced with immunoSEQ multiplex PCR; TCRdb's copy has only in-frame clones and lacks some. The table records some 150,000 clones, around 91% of them present only once. The chain joins TRBV4-1 to TRBJ1-3; TRBD1 is a possible D gene (5 bases). The specimen was blood. The TCR comes from a woman in her 30s in good health. The CDR3 DNA reads TGCGCCAGCAGCCAAGTCGTCAGGGAGGCAAACACCATATATTTT. Its protein product is CASSQVVREANTIYF.